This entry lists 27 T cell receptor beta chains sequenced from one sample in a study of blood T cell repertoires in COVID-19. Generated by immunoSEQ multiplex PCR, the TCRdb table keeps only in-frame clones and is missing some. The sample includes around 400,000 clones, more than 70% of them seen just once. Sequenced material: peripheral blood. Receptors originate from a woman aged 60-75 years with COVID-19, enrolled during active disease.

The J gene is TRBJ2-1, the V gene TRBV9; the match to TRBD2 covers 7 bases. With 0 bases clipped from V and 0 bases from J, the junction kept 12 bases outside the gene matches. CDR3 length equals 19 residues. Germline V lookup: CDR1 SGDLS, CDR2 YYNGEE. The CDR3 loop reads CASSVEIDGRKSSYNEQFF. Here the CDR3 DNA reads TGTGCCAGCAGCGTAGAGATCGACGGGAGGAAAAGCTCCTACAATGAGCAGTTCTTC.

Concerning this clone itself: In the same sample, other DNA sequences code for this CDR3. The CDR3, as DNA: TGCGCCAGCAGCTGGACCGGGACAGGGAACACTGAAGCTTTCTTT. Residues: CASSWTGTGNTEAFF. V and J are TRBV5-1 and TRBJ1-1; 8 positions agree with TRBD1. The CDR3 is 15 amino acids. V lost 3 bases and J lost 1; bases outside the gene matches: 5. Germline V gene sequence: CDR1 SGHRS, CDR2 YFSETQ.

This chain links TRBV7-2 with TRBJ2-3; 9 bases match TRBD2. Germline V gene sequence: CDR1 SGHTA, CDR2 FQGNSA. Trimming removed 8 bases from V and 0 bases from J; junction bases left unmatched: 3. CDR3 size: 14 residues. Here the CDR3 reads CASQLAGSTDTQYF. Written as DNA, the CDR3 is TGTGCCAGCCAGCTAGCGGGGAGCACAGATACGCAGTATTTT. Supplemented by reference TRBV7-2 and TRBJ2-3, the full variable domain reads GAGVSQSPSNKVTEKGKDVELRCDPISGHTALYWYRQSLGQGLEFLIYFQGNSAPDKSGLPSDRFSAERTGGSVSTLTIQRTQQEDSAVYLCASQLAGSTDTQYFGPGTRLTVL.

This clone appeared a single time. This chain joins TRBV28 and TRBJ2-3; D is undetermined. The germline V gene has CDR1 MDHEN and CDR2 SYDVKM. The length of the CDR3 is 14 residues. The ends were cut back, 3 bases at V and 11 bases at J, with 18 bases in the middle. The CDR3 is CASSLKPGPPGQYF. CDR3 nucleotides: TGTGCCAGCAGTTTGAAGCCCGGTCCTCCGGGGCAGTATTTT.

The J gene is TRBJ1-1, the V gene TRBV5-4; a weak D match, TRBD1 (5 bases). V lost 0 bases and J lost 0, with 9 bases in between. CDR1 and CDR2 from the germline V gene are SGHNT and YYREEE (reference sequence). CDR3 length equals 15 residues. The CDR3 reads CASSLAGGMNTEAFF. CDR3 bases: TGTGCCAGCAGCTTGGCCGGGGGAATGAACACTGAAGCTTTCTTT.

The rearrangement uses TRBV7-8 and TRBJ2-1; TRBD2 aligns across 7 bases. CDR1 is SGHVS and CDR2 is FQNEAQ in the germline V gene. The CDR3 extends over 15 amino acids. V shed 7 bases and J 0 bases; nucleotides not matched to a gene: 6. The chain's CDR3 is CASISGALSYNEQFF. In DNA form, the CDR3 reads TGTGCCAGCATCAGCGGGGCTCTCTCCTACAATGAGCAGTTCTTC.

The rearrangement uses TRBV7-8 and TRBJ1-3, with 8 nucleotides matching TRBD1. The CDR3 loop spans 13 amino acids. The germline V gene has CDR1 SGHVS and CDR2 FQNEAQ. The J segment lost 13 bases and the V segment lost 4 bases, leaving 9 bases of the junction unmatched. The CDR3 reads CASSYTGTGKIYF. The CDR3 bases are TGTGCCAGCAGCTATACCGGGACAGGAAAAATATATTTT.

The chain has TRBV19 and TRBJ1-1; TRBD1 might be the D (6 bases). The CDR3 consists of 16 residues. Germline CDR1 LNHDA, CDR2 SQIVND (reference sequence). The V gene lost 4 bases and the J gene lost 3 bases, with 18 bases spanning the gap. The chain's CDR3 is CASSTLTRGAHTEAFF. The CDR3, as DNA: TGTGCCAGTAGTACCCTCACTCGGGGGGCCCACACTGAAGCTTTCTTT.

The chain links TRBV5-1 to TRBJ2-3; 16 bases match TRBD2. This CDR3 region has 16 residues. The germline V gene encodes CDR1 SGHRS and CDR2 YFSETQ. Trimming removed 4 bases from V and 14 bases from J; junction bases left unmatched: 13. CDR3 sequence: CASSRPVPGLAGGLYF. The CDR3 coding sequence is TGCGCCAGCAGCCGCCCGGTGCCGGGACTAGCGGGGGGGCTGTATTTT.

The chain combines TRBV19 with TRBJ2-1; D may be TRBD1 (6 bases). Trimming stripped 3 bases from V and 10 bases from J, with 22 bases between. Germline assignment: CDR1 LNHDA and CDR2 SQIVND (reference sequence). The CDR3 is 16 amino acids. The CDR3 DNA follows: TGTGCCAGTAGTATTTTCGCTGGTGGGGGCCTGGAGGAGCAGTTCTTC. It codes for CASSIFAGGGLEEQFF.

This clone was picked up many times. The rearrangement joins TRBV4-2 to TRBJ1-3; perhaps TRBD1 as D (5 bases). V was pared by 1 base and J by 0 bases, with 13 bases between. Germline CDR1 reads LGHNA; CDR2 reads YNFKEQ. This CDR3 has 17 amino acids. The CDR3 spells CASSQGQGPSSGNTIYF. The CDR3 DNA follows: TGTGCCAGCAGCCAAGGCCAGGGCCCCAGCTCTGGAAACACCATATATTTT.

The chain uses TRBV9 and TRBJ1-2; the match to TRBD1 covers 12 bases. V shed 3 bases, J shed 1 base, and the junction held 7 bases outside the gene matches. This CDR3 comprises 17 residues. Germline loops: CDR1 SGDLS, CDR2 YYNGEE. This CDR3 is CASSDGDRGPFNYGYTF. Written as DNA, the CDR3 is TGTGCCAGCAGCGATGGGGACAGGGGGCCCTTTAACTATGGCTACACCTTC.

The CDR3 reads CASSYTGGEETQYF. DNA of the CDR3: TGTGCCAGCAGCTATACGGGAGGTGAGGAGACCCAGTACTTC. V and J are TRBV5-4 and TRBJ2-5; 7 bases are shared with TRBD2. Looked up from germline, CDR1 is SGHNT and CDR2 is YYREEE (reference sequence). After removal of 3 bases from V and 5 bases from J, the junction contained 7 bases not matched to a gene. The CDR3 has 14 residues.

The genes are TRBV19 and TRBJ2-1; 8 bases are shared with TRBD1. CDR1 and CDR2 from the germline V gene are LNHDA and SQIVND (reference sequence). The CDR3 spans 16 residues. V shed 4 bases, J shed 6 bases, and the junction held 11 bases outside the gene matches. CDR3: CASSRFQGAGGNEQFF. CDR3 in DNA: TGTGCCAGTAGTAGGTTCCAGGGGGCAGGGGGCAATGAGCAGTTCTTC.

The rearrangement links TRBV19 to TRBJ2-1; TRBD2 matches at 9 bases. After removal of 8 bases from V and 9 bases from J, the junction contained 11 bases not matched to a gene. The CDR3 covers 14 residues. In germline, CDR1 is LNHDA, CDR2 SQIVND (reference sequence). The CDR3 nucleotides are TGTGCCAGTGAGAGGCTAGCGGGGCCGCGTGAGCAGTTCTTC. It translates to CASERLAGPREQFF.

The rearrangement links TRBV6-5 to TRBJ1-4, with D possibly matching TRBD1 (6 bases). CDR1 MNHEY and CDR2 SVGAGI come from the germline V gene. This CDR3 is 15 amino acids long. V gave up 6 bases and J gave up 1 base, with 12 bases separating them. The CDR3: CASRPDSGTNEKLFF. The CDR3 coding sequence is TGTGCCAGCAGACCGGACAGCGGAACTAATGAAAAACTGTTTTTT.

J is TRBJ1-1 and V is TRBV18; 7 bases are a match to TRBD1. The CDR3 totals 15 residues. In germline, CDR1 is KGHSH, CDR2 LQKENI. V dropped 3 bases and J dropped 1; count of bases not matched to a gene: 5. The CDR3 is CASSPGQVGNTEAFF. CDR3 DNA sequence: TGTGCCAGCTCACCCGGACAGGTGGGGAACACTGAAGCTTTCTTT.

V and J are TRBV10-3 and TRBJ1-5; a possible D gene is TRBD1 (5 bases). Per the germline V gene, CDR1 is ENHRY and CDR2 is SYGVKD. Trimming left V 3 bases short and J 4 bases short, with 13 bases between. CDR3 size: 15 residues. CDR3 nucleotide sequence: TGTGCCATCAGTGACAAAGGGGTTTCAAATCAGCCCCAGCATTTT. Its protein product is CAISDKGVSNQPQHF.

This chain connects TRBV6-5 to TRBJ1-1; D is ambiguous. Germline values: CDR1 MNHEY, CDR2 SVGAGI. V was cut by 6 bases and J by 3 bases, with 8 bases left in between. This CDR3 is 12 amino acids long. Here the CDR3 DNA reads TGTGCCAGCAGGACACAGCACACTGAAGCTTTCTTT. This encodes CASRTQHTEAFF.

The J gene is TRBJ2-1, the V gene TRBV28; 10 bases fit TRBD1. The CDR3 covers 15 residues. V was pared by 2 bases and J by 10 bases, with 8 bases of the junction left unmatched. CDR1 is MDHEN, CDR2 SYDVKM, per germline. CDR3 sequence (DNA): TGTGCCAGCAGTTTAGCCGGGACAGGGGTAGGGGAGCAGTTCTTC. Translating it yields CASSLAGTGVGEQFF. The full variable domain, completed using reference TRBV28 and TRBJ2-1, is DVKVTQSSRYLVKRTGEKVFLECVQDMDHENMFWYRQDPGLGLRLIYFSYDVKMKEKGDIPEGYSVSREKKERFSLILESASTNQTSMYLCASSLAGTGVGEQFFGPGTRLTVL.

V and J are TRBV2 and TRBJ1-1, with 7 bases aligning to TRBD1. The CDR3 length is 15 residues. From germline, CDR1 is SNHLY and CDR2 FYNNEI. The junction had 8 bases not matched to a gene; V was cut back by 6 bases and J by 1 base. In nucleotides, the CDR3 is TGTGCCAGCAGATTTGGACAGGCACAGAACACTGAAGCTTTCTTT. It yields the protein CASRFGQAQNTEAFF.

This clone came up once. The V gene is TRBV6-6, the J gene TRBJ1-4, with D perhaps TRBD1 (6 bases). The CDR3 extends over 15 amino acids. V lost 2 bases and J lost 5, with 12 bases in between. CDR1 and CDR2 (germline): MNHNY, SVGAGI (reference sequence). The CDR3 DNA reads TGTGCCAGCAGTTACCATGAGGGGGAGAATGAAAAACTGTTTTTT. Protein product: CASSYHEGENEKLFF.

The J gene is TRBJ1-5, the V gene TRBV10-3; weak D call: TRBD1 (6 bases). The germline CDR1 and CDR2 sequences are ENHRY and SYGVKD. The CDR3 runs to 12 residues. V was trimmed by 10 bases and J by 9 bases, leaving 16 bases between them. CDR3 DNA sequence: TGTGCCACCGCGGACAGAGAAGGGCCCCAGCATTTT. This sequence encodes CATADREGPQHF.

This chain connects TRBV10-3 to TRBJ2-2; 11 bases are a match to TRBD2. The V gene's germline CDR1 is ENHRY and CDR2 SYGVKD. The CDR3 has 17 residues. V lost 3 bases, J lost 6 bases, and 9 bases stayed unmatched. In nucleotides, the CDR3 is TGTGCCATCAGTGATCCTACACTAGCGGGGGTCCCCGGGGAGCTGTTTTTT. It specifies CAISDPTLAGVPGELFF.

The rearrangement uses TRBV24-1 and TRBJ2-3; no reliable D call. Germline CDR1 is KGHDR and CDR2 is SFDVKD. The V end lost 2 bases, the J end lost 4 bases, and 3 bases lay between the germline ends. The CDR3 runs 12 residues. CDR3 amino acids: CATSDSSDTQYF. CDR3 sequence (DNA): TGTGCCACCAGTGATTCCTCAGATACGCAGTATTTT.

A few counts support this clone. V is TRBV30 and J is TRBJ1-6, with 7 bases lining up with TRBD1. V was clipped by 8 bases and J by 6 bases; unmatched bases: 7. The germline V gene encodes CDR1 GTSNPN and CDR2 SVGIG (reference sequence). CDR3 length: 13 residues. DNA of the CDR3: TGTGCCGCGAGACAGGGACGTAATTCACCCCTCCACTTT. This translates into CAARQGRNSPLHF.

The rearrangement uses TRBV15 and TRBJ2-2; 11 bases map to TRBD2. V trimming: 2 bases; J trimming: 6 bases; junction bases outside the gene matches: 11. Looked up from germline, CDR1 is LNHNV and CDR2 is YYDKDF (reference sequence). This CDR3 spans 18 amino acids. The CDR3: CATSRTITSGGGSGELFF. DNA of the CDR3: TGTGCCACCAGCAGAACTATTACTAGCGGGGGCGGATCCGGGGAGCTGTTTTTT.